This T cell receptor beta chain stems from a study of control samples from healthy donors and cancer patients. TCRdb keeps only in-frame clones here, not all; method: immunoSEQ multiplex PCR. The profile shows tens of thousands of clones, about 80% of them singletons. This CDR3 region has 12 residues. The trim removed 8 bases at V and 9 bases at J, leaving 6 bases unmatched. Germline V gives CDR1 MNHEY, CDR2 SVGAGI. This rearrangement joins TRBV6-5 to TRBJ1-3, with TRBD1 identical over 8 bases. The sequencing sample was made of PBMCs. The sequence was obtained from a woman in her forties or fifties with lung cancer. The CDR3, as DNA: TGTGCCAGCGCCGGGACAGGAGGCACCATATATTTT. Protein sequence: CASAGTGGTIYF.